Each of the 16 T cell receptor beta chains below was sequenced from the same sample in a study of human T cells and chemical hapten exposure (dated by TCRdb to the early 2020s). What this sample's time point label stands for: pre-sensitization, week 0. Interpreted using the paper, the treatment or condition label stands for: therapeutic diphenylcyclopropenone sensitization with weekly scalp DPC. Library preparation employed RACE. The sequencer listed for this sample is NextSeq 500. Using fastp trimming at Q25 and MiXCR clonotype assembly, TCRdb reanalyzed the public sequencing data and kept in-frame beta chains. CDR3 protein duplicates are merged, each entry listing the most common genes and DNA. This sample comprises about 350,000 distinct CDR3 sequences, around 5% of them detected only once. The ten most abundant clones make up roughly 8.2% of the sample. The source material was whole blood, sampled in connection with sensitization to the hapten diphenylcyclopropenone (DPC). The source of these receptors is a woman younger than 35 with alopecia areata. Some clones in this sample may be carry-over from other donors' samples.

Points on this clonotype: A read error may explain this, as a much larger clone is one base away. The genes are TRBV5-1 and TRBJ2-3; tentative D call: TRBD1 (6 bases). This CDR3 comprises 16 residues. Per germline, CDR1 SGHRS and CDR2 YFSETQ. CDR3 protein: CASSLAGHTNTDTQCF. CDR3 sequence (DNA): TGCGCCAGCAGCTTGGCGGGACATACGAACACAGATACGCAGTGTTTT.

V usage is TRBV4-2 and J usage is TRBJ2-7, with D perhaps assigned TRBD1 or TRBD2 (7 bases each). Germline CDR1 is LGHNA and CDR2 is YNFKEQ. The CDR3 extends over 13 amino acids. Trimming took 8 bases from V and 2 from J, leaving 13 bases between them. The CDR3: CASGGDRTYEQYF. In DNA form, the CDR3 reads TGTGCCAGCGGGGGGGACAGAACCTACGAGCAGTACTTC.

The CDR3 DNA is TGTGCCAGCAGTAACGGACAGGGAAGTGGCTACACCTTC. Amino acids: CASSNGQGSGYTF. The chain couples TRBV6-2 or TRBV6-3 to TRBJ1-2; the match to TRBD1 covers 8 bases. The V gene's germline CDR1 is MNHEY and CDR2 SVGEGT. V lost 5 bases, J lost 7 bases, and 6 bases stayed unmatched. The CDR3 runs to 13 residues.

This clonotype has a count of ten or more. The chain employs TRBV6-2 or TRBV6-3 and TRBJ2-5; possibly TRBD1 or TRBD2 for D (5 bases each). The ends were cut back, 1 base at V and 0 bases at J, with 9 bases in the middle. The germline V gene has CDR1 MNHEY and CDR2 SVGEGT. This CDR3 comprises 15 residues. CDR3 protein: CASSYLGRHQETQYF. As DNA, the CDR3 is TGTGCCAGCAGTTACTTGGGACGGCACCAAGAGACCCAGTACTTC.

This clonotype was recorded many times. J is TRBJ1-3 and V is TRBV12-3 or TRBV12-4; the D gene is possibly TRBD1 (5 bases). V lost 1 base, J lost 0 bases, and 10 bases lay in between. The CDR3 has 16 residues. The CDR3 region is CASSLVDTSSGNTIYF. The DNA for the CDR3 is TGTGCCAGCAGTTTAGTGGACACCAGCTCTGGAAACACCATATATTTT.

The rearrangement uses TRBV12-3 or TRBV12-4 and TRBJ1-2; no reliable D call. V was trimmed by 3 bases and J by 0 bases, leaving 8 bases between them. This CDR3 spans 14 amino acids. The CDR3 nucleotides read TGTGCCAGCAGTTTTGGCTTAGCTAACTATGGCTACACCTTC. It encodes CASSFGLANYGYTF.

The chain couples TRBV20-1 to TRBJ1-6, with D unresolved. Trimming shortened V by 1 base and J by 7 bases, and 14 bases separated the two germline ends. The CDR3 length is 15 residues. CDR1 and CDR2 from the germline V gene are DFQATT and SNEGSKA (reference sequence). In DNA, the CDR3 is TGCAGTGCTAGAGTTGATCAGTTATGGAATTCACCCCTCCACTTT. As protein: CSARVDQLWNSPLHF.

The V gene is TRBV4-3, the J gene TRBJ2-3, with D uncertain. This CDR3 has 15 residues. Deletions cut 0 bases from V and 0 bases from J, with 7 bases between. The germline CDR1 and CDR2 sequences are LGHNA and YSLEER. The CDR3 region is CASSQEYRSTDTQYF. The CDR3 DNA reads as TGCGCCAGCAGCCAAGAATACCGTAGCACAGATACGCAGTATTTT.

In its sample, this clonotype was seen many times. The chain carries TRBV29-1 and TRBJ1-2; D gene ambiguous. The V and J ends lost 0 bases and 8 bases respectively, with 19 bases between them. The CDR3 is 15 residues long. Germline V CDR1 and CDR2: SQVTM, ANQGSEA. The CDR3 DNA sequence: TGCAGCGTTGAAGATCACTCCAGACATATCAAGGGCTACACCTTC. Protein product: CSVEDHSRHIKGYTF.

This clonotype was recorded a few times. The rearrangement links TRBV6-5 to TRBJ1-2; D gene unclear. This CDR3 comprises 12 residues. The germline CDR1 and CDR2 sequences are MNHEY and SVGAGI. V lost 3 bases, J lost 8 bases, and 10 bases lay in between. The CDR3 protein is CASSYSREGYTF. As DNA, the CDR3 is TGTGCCAGCAGTTATAGCCGTGAAGGCTACACCTTC.

CDR3 sequence: CASRGAANTEAFF. The CDR3 DNA reads as TGTGCCAGCAGAGGGGCAGCTAACACTGAAGCTTTCTTT. The chain is built from TRBV4-2 and TRBJ1-1, with a tentative D call TRBD1 (5 bases). The CDR3 loop spans 13 amino acids. CDR1 and CDR2 from the germline V gene are LGHNA and YNFKEQ. V dropped 6 bases and J dropped 2 bases, with 10 bases sitting between them.

This clonotype was detected many times. CDR3 DNA: TGTGCCAGCAGCTTAAGCAGGACGAACACTGAAGCTTTCTTT. It is translated as CASSLSRTNTEAFF. V usage is TRBV7-2 and J usage is TRBJ1-1; D gene uncertain. V lost 2 bases, J lost 1 base, and 8 bases lay in between. The CDR3 runs to 14 residues. Germline CDR1 is SGHTA and CDR2 is FQGNSA. Supplemented by reference TRBV7-2 and TRBJ1-1, the full variable domain reads GAGVSQSPSNKVTEKGKDVELRCDPISGHTALYWYRQSLGQGLEFLIYFQGNSAPDKSGLPSDRFSAERTGGSVSTLTIQRTQQEDSAVYLCASSLSRTNTEAFFGQGTRLTVV.

This clonotype was seen a handful of times. The chain couples TRBV6-2 or TRBV6-3 to TRBJ2-1; tentatively, D is TRBD1 (5 bases). CDR3 length: 17 amino acids. Trimming left V 4 bases short and J 3 bases short, with 19 bases between. The germline V gene has CDR1 MNHEY and CDR2 SVGEGT. The CDR3 DNA sequence: TGTGCCAGCAGTTTTCTTCCTTTAGACAGCTACTACAATGAGCAGTTCTTC. This sequence encodes CASSFLPLDSYYNEQFF.

This clonotype was observed at least ten times. The V and J genes are TRBV7-2 and TRBJ1-6; TRBD1 might be the D (5 bases). The germline V and J ends were trimmed by 1 base and 7 bases, with 11 bases remaining between them. The germline V gene encodes CDR1 SGHTA and CDR2 FQGNSA. The CDR3 consists of 15 residues. The CDR3 is CASSLDGGRNSPLHF. In DNA, the CDR3 is TGTGCCAGCAGCTTAGACGGGGGGAGGAATTCACCCCTCCACTTT.

The chain carries TRBV20-1 and TRBJ2-1, with 12 bases fitting TRBD2. The CDR3 is made up of 19 amino acids. J lost 7 bases, V lost 0 bases, and 16 bases had no gene match. CDR1 and CDR2 (germline): DFQATT, SNEGSKA (reference sequence). The DNA of the CDR3 is TGCAGTGCTAGAGATTCTAAACCCGGACTAGCGGGGACGAATAATGAGCAGTTCTTC. This encodes CSARDSKPGLAGTNNEQFF.

The chain is built from TRBV27 and TRBJ2-4; D gene uncertain. The ends were cut back, 5 bases at V and 9 bases at J, with 11 bases in the middle. This CDR3 spans 12 amino acids. Per germline, CDR1 MNHEY and CDR2 SMNVEV (reference sequence). This chain's CDR3 is CASSPRWPIQYF. The DNA for the CDR3 is TGTGCCAGCAGTCCTCGATGGCCCATTCAGTACTTC.